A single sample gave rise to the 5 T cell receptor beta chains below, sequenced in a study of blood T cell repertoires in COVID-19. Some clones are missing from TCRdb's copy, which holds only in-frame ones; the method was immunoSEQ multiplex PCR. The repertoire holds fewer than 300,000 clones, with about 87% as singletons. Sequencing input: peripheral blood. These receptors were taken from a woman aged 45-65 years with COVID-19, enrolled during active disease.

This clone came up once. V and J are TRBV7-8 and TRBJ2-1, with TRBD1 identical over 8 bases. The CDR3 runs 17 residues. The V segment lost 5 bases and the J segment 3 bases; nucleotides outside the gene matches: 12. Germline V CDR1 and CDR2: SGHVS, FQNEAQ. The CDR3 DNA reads TGTGCCAGCAGCCACAGAGAACGAGGACAGGGCTACAATGAGCAGTTCTTC. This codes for CASSHRERGQGYNEQFF.

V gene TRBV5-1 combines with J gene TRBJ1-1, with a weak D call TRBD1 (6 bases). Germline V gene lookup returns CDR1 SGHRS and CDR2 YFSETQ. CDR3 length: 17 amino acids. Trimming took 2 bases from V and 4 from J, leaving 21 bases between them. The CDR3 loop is CASSFVTGGTLVTEAFF. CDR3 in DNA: TGCGCCAGCAGCTTTGTGACAGGAGGAACTTTGGTCACTGAAGCTTTCTTT.

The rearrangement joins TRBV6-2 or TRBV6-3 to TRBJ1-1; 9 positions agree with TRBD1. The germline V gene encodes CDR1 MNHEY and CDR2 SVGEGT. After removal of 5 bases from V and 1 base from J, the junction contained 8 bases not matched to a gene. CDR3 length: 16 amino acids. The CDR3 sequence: CASSPTGTGRNTEAFF. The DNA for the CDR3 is TGTGCCAGCAGTCCCACCGGGACAGGGAGGAACACTGAAGCTTTCTTT.

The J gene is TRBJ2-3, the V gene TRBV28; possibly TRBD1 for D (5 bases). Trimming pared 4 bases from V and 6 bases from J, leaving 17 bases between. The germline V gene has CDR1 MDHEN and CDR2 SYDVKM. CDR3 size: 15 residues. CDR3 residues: CASSSPGSPSDTQYF. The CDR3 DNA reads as TGTGCCAGCAGTTCCCCAGGGTCTCCTTCCGATACGCAGTATTTT.

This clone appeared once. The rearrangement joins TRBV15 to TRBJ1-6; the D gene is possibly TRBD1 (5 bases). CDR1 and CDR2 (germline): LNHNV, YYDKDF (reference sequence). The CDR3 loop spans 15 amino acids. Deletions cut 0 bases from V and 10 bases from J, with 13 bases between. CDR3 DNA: TGTGCCACCAGCAGAGATCCGGGGGGGGAATCACCCCTCCACTTT. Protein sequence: CATSRDPGGESPLHF. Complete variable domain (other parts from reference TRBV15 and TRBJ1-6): DAMVIQNPRYQVTQFGKPVTLSCSQTLNHNVMYWYQQKSSQAPKLLFHYYDKDFNNEADTPDNFQSRRPNTSFCFLDIRSPGLGDTAMYLCATSRDPGGESPLHFGNGTRLTVT.